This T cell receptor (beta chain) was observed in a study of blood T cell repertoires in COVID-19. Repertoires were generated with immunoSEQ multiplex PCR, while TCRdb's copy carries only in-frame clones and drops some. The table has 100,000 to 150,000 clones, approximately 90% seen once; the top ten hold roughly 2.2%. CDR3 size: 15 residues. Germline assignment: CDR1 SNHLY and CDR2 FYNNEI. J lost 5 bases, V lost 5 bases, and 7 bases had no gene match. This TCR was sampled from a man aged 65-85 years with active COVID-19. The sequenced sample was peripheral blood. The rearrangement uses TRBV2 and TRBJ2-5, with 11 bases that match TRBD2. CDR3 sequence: CASSLAGGPYETQYF. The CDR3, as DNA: TGTGCCAGCAGTTTAGCGGGAGGGCCGTATGAGACCCAGTACTTC.